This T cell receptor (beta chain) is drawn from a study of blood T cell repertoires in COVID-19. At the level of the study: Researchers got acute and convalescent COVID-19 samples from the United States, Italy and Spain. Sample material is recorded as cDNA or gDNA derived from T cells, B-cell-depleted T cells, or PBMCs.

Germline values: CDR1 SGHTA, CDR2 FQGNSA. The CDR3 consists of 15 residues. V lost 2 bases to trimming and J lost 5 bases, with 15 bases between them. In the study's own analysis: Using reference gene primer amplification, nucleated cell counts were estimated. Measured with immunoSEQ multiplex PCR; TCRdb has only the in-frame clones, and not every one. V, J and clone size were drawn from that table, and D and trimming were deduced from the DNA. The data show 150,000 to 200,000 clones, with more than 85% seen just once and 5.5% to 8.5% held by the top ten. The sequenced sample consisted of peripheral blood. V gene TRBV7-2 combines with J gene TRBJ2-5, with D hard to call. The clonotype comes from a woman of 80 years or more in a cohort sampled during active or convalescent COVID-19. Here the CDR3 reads CASSLWVRKVETQYF. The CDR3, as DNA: TGTGCCAGCAGCTTATGGGTCAGGAAGGTCGAGACCCAGTACTTC.